Following are 22 T cell receptor beta chains from one sample sequenced in a study of T cell repertoires in aging, cancer and after chemotherapy. Peripheral blood genomic DNA, not sorted cells or RNA, was the template. Rearranged V-D-J TRB sequences were amplified with a mixed TRB-A/B primer pool. Using its own MiXCR run on the multiplex PCR reads, TCRdb lists one record per CDR3 protein. The sample has roughly 6,600 distinct CDR3 sequences, around a fifth seen once. Sequenced material: blood. These receptors were collected from a human donor with a blood cancer.

The V and J genes are TRBV7-2 and TRBJ2-7; D may be TRBD1 (6 bases). This CDR3 comprises 13 residues. Per the germline V gene, CDR1 is SGHTA and CDR2 is FQGNSA. V was trimmed by 3 bases and J by 3 bases, leaving 9 bases between them. The CDR3 here is CASSFRDNYEQYF. In DNA, the CDR3 is TGTGCCAGCAGCTTCCGGGACAACTACGAGCAGTACTTC.

This clonotype was observed a handful of times. The V and J genes are TRBV12-3 or TRBV12-4 and TRBJ1-4; 8 bases line up with TRBD1. V dropped 3 bases and J dropped 8; count of bases not matched to a gene: 14. This CDR3 has 17 amino acids. CDR3 sequence (DNA): TGTGCCAGCAGTTTTTTAGGTCGGGACAGGTCACAGGAAAAACTGTTTTTT. Translated, it gives CASSFLGRDRSQEKLFF.

This clonotype qualifies as medium-sized. J is TRBJ2-2 and V is TRBV7-6; TRBD1 agrees at 7 bases. J lost 1 base, V lost 5 bases, and 4 bases had no gene match. This CDR3 has 15 amino acids. CDR1 and CDR2 (germline): SGHVS, FNYEAQ. The CDR3 reads CASSPTGVNTGELFF. CDR3 coding DNA: TGTGCCAGCAGCCCCACAGGGGTGAACACCGGGGAGCTGTTTTTT.

In this sample, this clonotype turned up a few times. This chain joins TRBV27 and TRBJ1-4; D is ambiguous. Per germline, CDR1 MNHEY and CDR2 SMNVEV (reference sequence). This CDR3 is built from 12 residues. V dropped 10 bases and J dropped 4 bases, with 10 bases sitting between them. CDR3 region: CATQEGNEKLFF. The CDR3 nucleotides are TGTGCCACTCAGGAGGGTAATGAAAAACTGTTTTTT. Full variable domain (outside the CDR3, taken from reference TRBV27 and TRBJ1-4): EAQVTQNPRYLITVTGKKLTVTCSQNMNHEYMSWYRQDPGLGLRQIYYSMNVEVTDKGDVPEGYKVSRKEKRNFPLILESPSPNQTSLYFCATQEGNEKLFFGSGTQLSVL.

This clonotype was seen only a few times. This chain links TRBV12-3 or TRBV12-4 with TRBJ2-4; D gene unclear. Deletions cut 1 base from V and 1 base from J, with 11 bases between. The CDR3 has 16 amino acids. CDR3 region: CASSLGVVPAKNIQYF. The CDR3 DNA sequence: TGTGCCAGCAGTTTAGGTGTAGTTCCGGCCAAAAACATTCAGTACTTC.

This clonotype was recorded a few times. The chain is built from TRBV11-2 and TRBJ2-2; 8 bases are shared with TRBD2. This CDR3 spans 16 amino acids. The V gene's germline CDR1 is SGHAT and CDR2 FQNNGV. V gave up 6 bases and J gave up 6 bases; unmatched junction bases: 12. CDR3 DNA sequence: TGTGCCAGCAGGGGCCGACCCGGGGGGGCCCCCGGGGAGCTGTTTTTT. Its protein is CASRGRPGGAPGELFF.

Relative to its sample, this clonotype is medium-sized. The rearrangement joins TRBV29-1 to TRBJ1-1; TRBD1 agrees at 7 bases. The CDR3 has 12 amino acids. V shed 6 bases, J shed 5 bases, and the junction held 6 bases outside the gene matches. The germline V gene encodes CDR1 SQVTM and CDR2 ANQGSEA. The CDR3, as DNA: TGCAGCGTCCGACAGGGTGGAACTGAAGCTTTCTTT. Amino acid sequence: CSVRQGGTEAFF. The complete variable domain, with remaining parts taken from reference TRBV29-1 and TRBJ1-1, reads SAVISQKPSRDICQRGTSLTIQCQVDSQVTMMFWYRQQPGQSLTLIATANQGSEATYESGFVIDKFPISRPNLTFSTLTVSNMSPEDSSIYLCSVRQGGTEAFFGQGTRLTVV.

This clonotype is medium-sized (0.01 to 0.1%) in the sample. CDR3 DNA sequence: TGTGCCAGCAGCTTGGGGATTTCAGGGACCGGGGAGCTGTTTTTT. Encoded protein: CASSLGISGTGELFF. The V call is TRBV5-5, the J call TRBJ2-2, with D maybe TRBD1 (5 bases). The CDR3 runs to 15 residues. Germline V gene data show CDR1 as SGHKS and CDR2 as YYEKEE (reference sequence). The ends were cut back, 0 bases at V and 5 bases at J, with 11 bases in the middle.

The rearrangement joins TRBV4-3 to TRBJ2-2, with a possible D match to TRBD1 (7 bases). The CDR3 loop spans 18 amino acids. In germline, CDR1 is LGHNA, CDR2 YSLEER. The V end lost 6 bases, the J end lost 4 bases, and 24 bases lay between the germline ends. The DNA for the CDR3 is TGCGCCAGCAGGGTAAAAGGAGGATCCCAGGGGGGCACCGGGGAGCTGTTTTTT. Encoded protein: CASRVKGGSQGGTGELFF.

This clonotype qualifies as medium-sized. This chain joins TRBV6-5 and TRBJ2-1, with 10 nucleotides matching TRBD1. From germline, CDR1 is MNHEY and CDR2 SVGAGI. This CDR3 region has 14 residues. Trimming took 7 bases from V and 7 from J; bases not matched to a gene: 7. CDR3 sequence: CASNRDRGGNEQFF. The CDR3 DNA sequence: TGTGCCAGCAATCGGGACAGGGGCGGGAATGAGCAGTTCTTC.

This clonotype has a handful of counts. The DNA for the CDR3 is TGCAGTGCTAGCCGGGACTACTATAATTCACCCCTCCACTTT. Translation gives CSASRDYYNSPLHF. The chain is built from TRBV20-1 and TRBJ1-6, with D possibly being TRBD1 (5 bases). Germline values: CDR1 DFQATT, CDR2 SNEGSKA (reference sequence). Trimming removed 3 bases from V and 3 bases from J, with 9 bases in between. The CDR3 loop spans 14 amino acids.

This clonotype is medium-sized within its sample. The chain links TRBV30 to TRBJ2-3, with D hard to call. V shed 2 bases and J shed 4 bases, with 13 bases lying between them. The CDR3 length is 14 residues. From germline, CDR1 is GTSNPN and CDR2 SVGIG (reference sequence). CDR3 in DNA: TGTGCCTGGAGTCTAAAGGGCGATCCAGATACGCAGTATTTT. Translated: CAWSLKGDPDTQYF. Looking up the rest from reference TRBV30 and TRBJ2-3 gives the full variable domain: SQTIHQWPATLVQPVGSPLSLECTVEGTSNPNLYWYRQAAGRGLQLLFYSVGIGQISSEVPQNLSASRPQDRQFILSSKKLLLSDSGFYLCAWSLKGDPDTQYFGPGTRLTVL.

By share, this clonotype ranks as medium-sized. This chain uses TRBV30 with TRBJ2-7, with 10 bases identical to TRBD1. In germline, CDR1 is GTSNPN, CDR2 SVGIG (reference sequence). V was pared by 0 bases and J by 5 bases, with 16 bases of the junction left unmatched. CDR3 length equals 18 residues. The CDR3 region has the DNA TGTGCCTGGAGTGTCCCTACCTGGACCGGGACAGGGGTAGACGAGCAGTACTTC. This gives the protein CAWSVPTWTGTGVDEQYF.

This clonotype is termed medium-sized. This chain links TRBV7-2 with TRBJ2-5; no firm D call. Germline-derived CDR1 and CDR2 are SGHTA and FQGNSA. Trimming removed 3 bases at V and 1 base at J, with 12 bases between. The CDR3 is 15 residues long. The CDR3 is CASSFNGPVQETQYF. CDR3 coding DNA: TGTGCCAGCAGCTTTAATGGCCCAGTCCAAGAGACCCAGTACTTC.

A few counts support this clonotype. The CDR3 loop is CASSLRDSPLHF. CDR3 sequence (DNA): TGCGCCAGCAGCCTGAGAGATTCACCCCTCCACTTT. V usage is TRBV5-1 and J usage is TRBJ1-6, with D unclear. Trimming removed 4 bases at V and 8 bases at J, with 7 bases between. The length of the CDR3 is 12 residues. In germline, CDR1 is SGHRS, CDR2 YFSETQ. The variable domain in full, completed from reference TRBV5-1 and TRBJ1-6, reads KAGVTQTPRYLIKTRGQQVTLSCSPISGHRSVSWYQQTPGQGLQFLFEYFSETQRNKGNFPGRFSGRQFSNSRSEMNVSTLELGDSALYLCASSLRDSPLHFGNGTRLTVT.

A remark on this clonotype: A much larger clone sits a single nucleotide away, making a read error possible. The chain uses TRBV6-5 and TRBJ2-1; TRBD1 aligns across 8 bases. Germline V gene sequence: CDR1 MNHEY, CDR2 SVGAGI. This CDR3 region has 14 residues. V shed 5 bases and J 9 bases; nucleotides not matched to a gene: 9. The CDR3 sequence is CASSDLTGASEQFF. The CDR3 DNA follows: TGTGCCAGCAGTGACTTGACAGGGGCCAGTGAGCAGTTCTTC.

This clonotype is medium-sized (0.01 to 0.1%) within its sample. The J gene is TRBJ2-5, the V gene TRBV5-4; D is perhaps TRBD1 (7 bases). V gave up 3 bases and J gave up 2 bases, with 14 bases separating them. The CDR3 runs to 15 residues. Germline-derived CDR1 and CDR2 are SGHNT and YYREEE (reference sequence). The CDR3, as DNA: TGTGCCAGCAGCTCCCGGGCGGGACAGCAAGAGACCCAGTACTTC. It codes for CASSSRAGQQETQYF.

By share, this clonotype counts as medium-sized. The chain has TRBV27 and TRBJ2-3; 10 bases map to TRBD2. CDR1 is MNHEY and CDR2 is SMNVEV in the germline V gene (reference sequence). With V trimmed by 6 bases and J by 5 bases, 5 bases remained unmatched. This CDR3 has 14 amino acids. CDR3: CASSGTSALDTQYF. CDR3 DNA: TGTGCCAGCAGCGGGACTAGCGCCTTAGATACGCAGTATTTT.

This clonotype counts as medium-sized. The rearrangement joins TRBV10-1 to TRBJ2-3; D may be TRBD2 (5 bases). There are 13 residues in the CDR3. V gave up 6 bases and J gave up 3 bases, with 10 bases separating them. Germline lookup yields CDR1 WNHNN and CDR2 SYGVQD (reference sequence). The CDR3 sequence: CASREDGTDTQYF. The CDR3 region has the DNA TGCGCCAGCAGGGAGGACGGTACAGATACGCAGTATTTT.

This rearrangement joins TRBV6-6 to TRBJ1-1; D might be TRBD1 (5 bases). CDR3 length equals 11 residues. Trimming stripped 6 bases from V and 11 bases from J, with 13 bases between. Germline lookup yields CDR1 MNHNY and CDR2 SVGAGI (reference sequence). CDR3 nucleotides: TGTGCCAGCAGCCCTGGGGGTGGGGCTTTCTTT. Protein sequence: CASSPGGGAFF.

V is TRBV11-2 and J is TRBJ2-1; the match to TRBD2 covers 11 bases. In germline, CDR1 is SGHAT, CDR2 FQNNGV. The V gene end was trimmed by 2 bases and the J gene end by 0 bases; junction bases not matched to a gene: 6. The CDR3 is 18 amino acids. The CDR3 here is CASSLSTTSGTSYNEQFF. CDR3 DNA sequence: TGTGCCAGCAGCTTATCGACGACTAGCGGGACCTCCTACAATGAGCAGTTCTTC.

V is TRBV11-2 and J is TRBJ2-3; 8 bases agree with TRBD2. This CDR3 has 16 amino acids. J was trimmed by 5 bases and V by 4 bases; bases with no gene match: 11. Germline lookup yields CDR1 SGHAT and CDR2 FQNNGV. CDR3 loop: CASSSERGRRGDTQYF. The CDR3 DNA reads TGTGCCAGCAGCTCCGAGCGGGGGCGAAGGGGAGATACGCAGTATTTT. The full variable domain, rest sourced from reference TRBV11-2 and TRBJ2-3, is EAGVAQSPRYKIIEKRQSVAFWCNPISGHATLYWYQQILGQGPKLLIQFQNNGVVDDSQLPKDRFSAERLKGVDSTLKIQPAKLEDSAVYLCASSSERGRRGDTQYFGPGTRLTVL.